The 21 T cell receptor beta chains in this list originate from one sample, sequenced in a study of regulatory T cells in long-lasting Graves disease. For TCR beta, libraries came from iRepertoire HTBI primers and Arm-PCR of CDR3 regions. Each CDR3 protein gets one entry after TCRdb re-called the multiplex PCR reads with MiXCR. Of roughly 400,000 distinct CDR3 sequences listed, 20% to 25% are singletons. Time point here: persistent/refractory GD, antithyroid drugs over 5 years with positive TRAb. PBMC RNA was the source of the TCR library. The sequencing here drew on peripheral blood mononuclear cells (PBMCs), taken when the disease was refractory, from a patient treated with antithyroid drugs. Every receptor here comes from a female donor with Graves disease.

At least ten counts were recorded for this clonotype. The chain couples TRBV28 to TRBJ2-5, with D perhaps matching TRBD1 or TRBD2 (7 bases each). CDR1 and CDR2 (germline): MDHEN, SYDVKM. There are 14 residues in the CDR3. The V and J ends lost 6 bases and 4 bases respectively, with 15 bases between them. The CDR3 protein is CASRRQGGGETQYF. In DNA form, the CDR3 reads TGTGCCAGCAGGCGACAGGGAGGGGGAGAGACCCAGTACTTC.

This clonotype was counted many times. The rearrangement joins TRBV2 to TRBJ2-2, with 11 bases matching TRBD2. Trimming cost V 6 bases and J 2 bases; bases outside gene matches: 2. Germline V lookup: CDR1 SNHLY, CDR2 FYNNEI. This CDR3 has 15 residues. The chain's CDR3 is CASRGLADNTGELFF. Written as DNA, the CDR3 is TGTGCCAGCAGGGGACTAGCGGATAACACCGGGGAGCTGTTTTTT.

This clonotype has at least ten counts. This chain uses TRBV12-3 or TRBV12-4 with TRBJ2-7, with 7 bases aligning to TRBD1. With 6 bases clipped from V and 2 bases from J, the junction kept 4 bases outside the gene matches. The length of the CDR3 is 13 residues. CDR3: CASRQTGTYEQYF. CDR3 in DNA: TGTGCCAGCAGACAGACAGGGACCTACGAGCAGTACTTC.

CDR3 sequence: CASSSPFHEQYF. Written as DNA, the CDR3 is TGCGCCAGCAGCTCCCCTTTCCACGAGCAGTACTTC. The V gene is TRBV5-1, the J gene TRBJ2-7, with D unresolved. The CDR3 runs 12 residues. Looked up from germline, CDR1 is SGHRS and CDR2 is YFSETQ. Trimming stripped 3 bases from V and 5 bases from J, with 9 bases between. Using reference TRBV5-1 and TRBJ2-7 for the parts outside the CDR3, the full variable domain is KAGVTQTPRYLIKTRGQQVTLSCSPISGHRSVSWYQQTPGQGLQFLFEYFSETQRNKGNFPGRFSGRQFSNSRSEMNVSTLELGDSALYLCASSSPFHEQYFGPGTRLTVT.

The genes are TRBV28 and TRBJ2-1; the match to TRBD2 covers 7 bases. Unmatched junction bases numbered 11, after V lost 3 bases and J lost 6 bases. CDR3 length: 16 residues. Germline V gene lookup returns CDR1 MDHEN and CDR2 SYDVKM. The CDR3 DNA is TGTGCCAGCAGTTTTTTCGGGGCGGGAGTGGGCAATGAGCAGTTCTTC. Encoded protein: CASSFFGAGVGNEQFF.

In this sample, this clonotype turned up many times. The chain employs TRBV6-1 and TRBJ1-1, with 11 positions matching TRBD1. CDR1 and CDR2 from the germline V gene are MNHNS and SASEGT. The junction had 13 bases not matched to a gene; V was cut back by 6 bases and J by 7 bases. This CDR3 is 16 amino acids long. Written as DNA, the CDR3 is TGTGCCAGCAGGAACCGGGACAGGGGGGTGATAGGTGAAGCTTTCTTT. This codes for CASRNRDRGVIGEAFF.

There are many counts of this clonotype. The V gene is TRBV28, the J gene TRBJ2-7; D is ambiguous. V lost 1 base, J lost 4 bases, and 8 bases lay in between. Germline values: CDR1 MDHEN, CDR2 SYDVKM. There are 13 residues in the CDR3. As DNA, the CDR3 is TGTGCCAGCAGTTTATCTACCCCGTACGAGCAGTACTTC. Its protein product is CASSLSTPYEQYF.

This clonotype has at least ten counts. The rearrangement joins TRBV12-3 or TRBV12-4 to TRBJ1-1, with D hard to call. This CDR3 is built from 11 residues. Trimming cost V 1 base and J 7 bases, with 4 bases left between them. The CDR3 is CASSLGSEAFF. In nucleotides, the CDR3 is TGTGCCAGCAGTTTAGGCAGTGAAGCTTTCTTT.

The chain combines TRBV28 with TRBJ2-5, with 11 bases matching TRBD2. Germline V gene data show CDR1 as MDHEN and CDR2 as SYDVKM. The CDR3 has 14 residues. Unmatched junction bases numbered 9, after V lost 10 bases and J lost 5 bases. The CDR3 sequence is CATELAGERETQYF. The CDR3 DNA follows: TGTGCCACCGAACTAGCGGGAGAGCGGGAGACCCAGTACTTC.

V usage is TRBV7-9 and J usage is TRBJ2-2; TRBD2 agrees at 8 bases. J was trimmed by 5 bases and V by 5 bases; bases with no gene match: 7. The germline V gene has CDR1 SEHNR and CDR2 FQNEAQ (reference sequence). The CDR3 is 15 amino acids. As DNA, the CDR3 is TGTGCCAGCAGCGCTTCTAGCGGGTGGACCGGGGAGCTGTTTTTT. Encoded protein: CASSASSGWTGELFF.

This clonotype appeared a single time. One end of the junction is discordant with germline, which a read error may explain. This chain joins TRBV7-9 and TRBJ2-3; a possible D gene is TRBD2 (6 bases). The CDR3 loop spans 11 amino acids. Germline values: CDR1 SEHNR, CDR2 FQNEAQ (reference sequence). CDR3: CASSLVQGGDF. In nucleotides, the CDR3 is TGTGCCAGCAGCCTTGTCCAGGGCGGGGATTTT.

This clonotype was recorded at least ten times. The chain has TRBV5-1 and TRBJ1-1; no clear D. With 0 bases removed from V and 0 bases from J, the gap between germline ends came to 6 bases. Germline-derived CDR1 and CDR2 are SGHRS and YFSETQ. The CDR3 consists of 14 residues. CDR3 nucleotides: TGCGCCAGCAGCTTGGAACAGATGAACACTGAAGCTTTCTTT. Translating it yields CASSLEQMNTEAFF.

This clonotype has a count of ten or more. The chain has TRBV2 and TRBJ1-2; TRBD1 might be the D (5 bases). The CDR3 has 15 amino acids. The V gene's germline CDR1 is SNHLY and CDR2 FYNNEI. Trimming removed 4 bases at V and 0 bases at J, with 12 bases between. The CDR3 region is CASSGVGTSNYGYTF. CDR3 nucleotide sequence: TGTGCCAGCAGTGGAGTCGGGACCTCTAACTATGGCTACACCTTC.

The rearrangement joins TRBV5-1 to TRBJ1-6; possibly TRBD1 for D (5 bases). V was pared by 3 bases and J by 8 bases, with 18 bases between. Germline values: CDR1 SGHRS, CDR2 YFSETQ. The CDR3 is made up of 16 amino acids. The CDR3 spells CASSYATGGSDSPLHF. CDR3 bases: TGCGCCAGCAGCTACGCGACGGGGGGAAGTGATTCACCCCTCCACTTT.

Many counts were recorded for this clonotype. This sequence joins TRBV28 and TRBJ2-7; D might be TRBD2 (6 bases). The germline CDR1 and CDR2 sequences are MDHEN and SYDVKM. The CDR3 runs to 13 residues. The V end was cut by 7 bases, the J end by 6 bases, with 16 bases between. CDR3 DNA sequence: TGTGCCAGCATGAGCAGGAGGGTACTCGAGCAGTACTTC. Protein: CASMSRRVLEQYF.

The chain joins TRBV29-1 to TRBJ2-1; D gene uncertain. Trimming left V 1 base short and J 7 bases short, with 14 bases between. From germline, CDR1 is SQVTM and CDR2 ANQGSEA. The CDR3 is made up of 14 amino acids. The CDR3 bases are TGCAGCGTTGAAGGTCAGGCCGGTGTGAATGAGCAGTTCTTC. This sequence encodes CSVEGQAGVNEQFF.

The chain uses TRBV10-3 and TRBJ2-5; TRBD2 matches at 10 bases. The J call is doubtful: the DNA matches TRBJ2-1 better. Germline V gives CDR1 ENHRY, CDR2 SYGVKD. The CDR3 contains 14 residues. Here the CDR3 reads CAIGLLAGDNEQFF. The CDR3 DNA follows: TGTGCCATCGGACTCCTAGCGGGGGACAATGAGCAGTTCTTC.

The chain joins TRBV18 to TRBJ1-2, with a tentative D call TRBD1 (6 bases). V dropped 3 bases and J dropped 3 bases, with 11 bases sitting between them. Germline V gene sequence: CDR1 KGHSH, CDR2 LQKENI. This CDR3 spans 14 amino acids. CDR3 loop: CASSPLQGYYGYTF. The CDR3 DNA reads TGTGCCAGCTCACCGCTACAGGGATACTATGGCTACACCTTC.

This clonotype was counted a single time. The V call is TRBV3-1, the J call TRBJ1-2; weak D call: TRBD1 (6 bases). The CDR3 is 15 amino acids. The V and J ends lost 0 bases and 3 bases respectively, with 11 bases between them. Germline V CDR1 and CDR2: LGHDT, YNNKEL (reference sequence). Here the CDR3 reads CASSQEGGTHYGYTF. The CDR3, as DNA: TGTGCCAGCAGCCAAGAGGGGGGGACACACTATGGCTACACCTTC.

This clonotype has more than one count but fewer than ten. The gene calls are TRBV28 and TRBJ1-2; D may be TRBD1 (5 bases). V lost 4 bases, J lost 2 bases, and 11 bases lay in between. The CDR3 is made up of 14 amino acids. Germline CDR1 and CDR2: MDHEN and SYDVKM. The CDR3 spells CASSSMAGNYGYTF. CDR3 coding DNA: TGTGCCAGCAGTTCAATGGCAGGGAACTATGGCTACACCTTC.

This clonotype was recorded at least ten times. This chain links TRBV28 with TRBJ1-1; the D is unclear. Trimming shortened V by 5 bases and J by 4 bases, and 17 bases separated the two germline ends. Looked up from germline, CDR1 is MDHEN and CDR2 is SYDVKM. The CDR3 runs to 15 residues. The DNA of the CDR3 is TGTGCCAGCAGTCCTCCAGGAGCGCGAGTCACTGAAGCTTTCTTT. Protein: CASSPPGARVTEAFF.